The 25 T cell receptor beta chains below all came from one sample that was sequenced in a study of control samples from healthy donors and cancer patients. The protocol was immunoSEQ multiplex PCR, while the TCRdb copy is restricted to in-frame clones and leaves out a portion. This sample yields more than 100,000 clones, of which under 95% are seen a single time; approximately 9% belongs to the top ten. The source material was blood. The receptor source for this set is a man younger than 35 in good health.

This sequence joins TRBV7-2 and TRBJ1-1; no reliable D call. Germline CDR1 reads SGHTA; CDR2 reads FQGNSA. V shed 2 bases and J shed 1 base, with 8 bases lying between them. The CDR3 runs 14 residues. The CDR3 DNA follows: TGTGCCAGCAGCTTAAACGTTAGGAACACTGAAGCTTTCTTT. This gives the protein CASSLNVRNTEAFF. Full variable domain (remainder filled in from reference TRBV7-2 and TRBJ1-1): GAGVSQSPSNKVTEKGKDVELRCDPISGHTALYWYRQSLGQGLEFLIYFQGNSAPDKSGLPSDRFSAERTGGSVSTLTIQRTQQEDSAVYLCASSLNVRNTEAFFGQGTRLTVV.

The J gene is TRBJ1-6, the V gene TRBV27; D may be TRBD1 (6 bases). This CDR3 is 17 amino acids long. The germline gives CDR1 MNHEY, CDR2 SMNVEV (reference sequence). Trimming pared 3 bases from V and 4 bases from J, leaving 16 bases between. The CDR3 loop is CASSFIQGMSYNSPLHF. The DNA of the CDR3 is TGTGCCAGCAGTTTTATTCAGGGGATGTCGTATAATTCACCCCTCCACTTT.

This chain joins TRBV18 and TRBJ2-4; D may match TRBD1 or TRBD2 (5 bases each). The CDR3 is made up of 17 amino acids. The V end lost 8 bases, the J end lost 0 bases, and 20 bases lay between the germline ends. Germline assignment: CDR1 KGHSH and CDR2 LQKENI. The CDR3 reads CASTGTVVVLAKNIQYF. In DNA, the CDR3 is TGTGCCAGCACCGGGACGGTGGTAGTTTTAGCCAAAAACATTCAGTACTTC.

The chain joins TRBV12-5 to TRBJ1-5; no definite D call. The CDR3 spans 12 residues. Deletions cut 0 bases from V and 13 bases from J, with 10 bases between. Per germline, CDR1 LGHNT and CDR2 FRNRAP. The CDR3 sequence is CASGLVRQAQHF. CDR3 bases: TGTGCTAGTGGTTTGGTAAGGCAGGCTCAGCATTTT.

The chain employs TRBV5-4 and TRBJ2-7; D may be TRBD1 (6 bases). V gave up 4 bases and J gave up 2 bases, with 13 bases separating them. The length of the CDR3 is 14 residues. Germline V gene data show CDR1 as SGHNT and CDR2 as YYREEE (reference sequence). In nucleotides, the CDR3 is TGTGCCAGCAGCCCAAAACAGGGAGCCTACGAGCAGTACTTC. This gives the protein CASSPKQGAYEQYF.

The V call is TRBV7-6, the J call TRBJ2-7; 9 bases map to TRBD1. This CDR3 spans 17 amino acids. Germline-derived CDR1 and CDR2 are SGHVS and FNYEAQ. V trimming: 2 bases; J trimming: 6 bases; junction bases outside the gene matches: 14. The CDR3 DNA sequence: TGTGCCAGCAGCTTATACGTTACGGACAGGGGAGTCACCGAGCAGTACTTC. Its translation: CASSLYVTDRGVTEQYF.

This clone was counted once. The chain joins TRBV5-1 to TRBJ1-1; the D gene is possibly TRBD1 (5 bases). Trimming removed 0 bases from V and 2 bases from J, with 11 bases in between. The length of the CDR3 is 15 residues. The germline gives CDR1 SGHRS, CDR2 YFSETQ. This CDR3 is CASSLEGQFNTEAFF. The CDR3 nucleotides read TGCGCCAGCAGCTTGGAGGGGCAATTCAACACTGAAGCTTTCTTT.

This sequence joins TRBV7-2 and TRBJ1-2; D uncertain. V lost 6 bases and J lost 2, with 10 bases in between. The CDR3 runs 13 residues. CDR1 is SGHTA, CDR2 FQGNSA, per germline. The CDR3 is CASRSTENYGYTF. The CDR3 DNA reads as TGTGCCAGCAGAAGCACAGAAAACTATGGCTACACCTTC.

The CDR3 loop reads CASSPEGVIYEQYF. In nucleotides, the CDR3 is TGTGCCAGCTCACCAGAGGGGGTCATCTACGAGCAGTACTTC. The V gene is TRBV18, the J gene TRBJ2-7, with a tentative D call TRBD1 (6 bases). Per the germline V gene, CDR1 is KGHSH and CDR2 is LQKENI. CDR3 length: 14 residues. V gave up 2 bases and J gave up 3 bases, with 11 bases separating them. Full variable domain (remainder filled in from reference TRBV18 and TRBJ2-7): NAGVMQNPRHLVRRRGQEARLRCSPMKGHSHVYWYRQLPEEGLKFMVYLQKENIIDESGMPKERFSAEFPKEGPSILRIQQVVRGDSAAYFCASSPEGVIYEQYFGPGTRLTVT.

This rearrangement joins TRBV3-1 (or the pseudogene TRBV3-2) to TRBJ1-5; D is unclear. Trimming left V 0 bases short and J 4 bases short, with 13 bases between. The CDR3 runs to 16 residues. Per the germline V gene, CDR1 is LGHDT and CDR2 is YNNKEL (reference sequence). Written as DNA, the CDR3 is TGTGCCAGCAGCCAAGAGTACTTACGGGAAAATCAGCCCCAGCATTTT. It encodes CASSQEYLRENQPQHF.

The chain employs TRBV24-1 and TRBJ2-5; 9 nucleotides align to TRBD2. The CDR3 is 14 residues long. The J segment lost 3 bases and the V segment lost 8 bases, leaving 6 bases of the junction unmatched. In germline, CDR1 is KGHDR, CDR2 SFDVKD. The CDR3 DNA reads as TGTGCCACCATTGCTAGCGGGAAGAAAGAGACCCAGTACTTC. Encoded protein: CATIASGKKETQYF.

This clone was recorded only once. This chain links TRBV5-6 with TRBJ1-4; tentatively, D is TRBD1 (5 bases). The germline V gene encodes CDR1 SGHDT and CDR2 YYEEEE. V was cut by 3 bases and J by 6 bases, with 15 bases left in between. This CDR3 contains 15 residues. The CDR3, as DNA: TGTGCCAGCAGCTCTGCTCGGGACGGTCATGAAAAACTGTTTTTT. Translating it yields CASSSARDGHEKLFF.

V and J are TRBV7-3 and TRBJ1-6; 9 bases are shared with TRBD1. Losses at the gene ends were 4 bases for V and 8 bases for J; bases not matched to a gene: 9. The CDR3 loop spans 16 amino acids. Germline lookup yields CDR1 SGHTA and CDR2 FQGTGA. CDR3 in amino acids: CASSSMGQGKDSPLHF. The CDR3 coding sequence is TGTGCCAGCAGCTCCATGGGACAGGGAAAGGATTCACCCCTCCACTTT.

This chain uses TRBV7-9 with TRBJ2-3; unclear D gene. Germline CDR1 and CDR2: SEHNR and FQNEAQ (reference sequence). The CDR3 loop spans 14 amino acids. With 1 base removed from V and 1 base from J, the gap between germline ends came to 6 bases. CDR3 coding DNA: TGTGCCAGCAGCTTAGGATCCCGCACAGATACGCAGTATTTT. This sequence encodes CASSLGSRTDTQYF.

CDR3 sequence reads: CASSLKGTGELFF. The DNA for the CDR3 is TGTGCCAGCAGTTTAAAGGGGACCGGGGAGCTGTTTTTT. The genes are TRBV27 and TRBJ2-2; TRBD1 might be the D (5 bases). CDR3 length: 13 amino acids. Germline assignment: CDR1 MNHEY and CDR2 SMNVEV (reference sequence). Trimming stripped 2 bases from V and 5 bases from J, with 6 bases between.

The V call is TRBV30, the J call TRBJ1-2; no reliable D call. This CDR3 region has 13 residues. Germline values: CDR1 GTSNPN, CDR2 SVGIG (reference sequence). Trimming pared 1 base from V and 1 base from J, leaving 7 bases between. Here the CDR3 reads CAWSDNNNYGYTF. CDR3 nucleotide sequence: TGTGCCTGGAGTGACAACAATAACTATGGCTACACCTTC. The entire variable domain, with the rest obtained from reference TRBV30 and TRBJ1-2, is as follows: SQTIHQWPATLVQPVGSPLSLECTVEGTSNPNLYWYRQAAGRGLQLLFYSVGIGQISSEVPQNLSASRPQDRQFILSSKKLLLSDSGFYLCAWSDNNNYGYTFGSGTRLTVV.

Here the CDR3 DNA reads TGTGCCAGCAGCGGTTCCCGTCTAGGAGGGAGCTCCTACGAGCAGTACTTC. It translates to CASSGSRLGGSSYEQYF. J is TRBJ2-7 and V is TRBV11-2; tentatively, D is TRBD2 (6 bases). V gave up 5 bases and J gave up 0 bases, with 20 bases separating them. The CDR3 runs to 17 residues. CDR1 and CDR2 from the germline V gene are SGHAT and FQNNGV.

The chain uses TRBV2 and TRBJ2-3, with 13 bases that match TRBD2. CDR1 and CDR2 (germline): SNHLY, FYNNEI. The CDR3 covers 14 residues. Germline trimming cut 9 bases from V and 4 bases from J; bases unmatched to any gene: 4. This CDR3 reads CARATSGGADTQYF. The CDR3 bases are TGTGCCAGGGCTACTAGCGGGGGGGCAGATACGCAGTATTTT.

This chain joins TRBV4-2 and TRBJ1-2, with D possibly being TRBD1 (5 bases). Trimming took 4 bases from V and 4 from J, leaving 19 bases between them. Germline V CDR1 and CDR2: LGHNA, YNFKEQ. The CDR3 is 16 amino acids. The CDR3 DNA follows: TGTGCCAGCAGCCGCGAACAGGAGCCGACCTCCTATGGCTACACCTTC. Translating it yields CASSREQEPTSYGYTF.

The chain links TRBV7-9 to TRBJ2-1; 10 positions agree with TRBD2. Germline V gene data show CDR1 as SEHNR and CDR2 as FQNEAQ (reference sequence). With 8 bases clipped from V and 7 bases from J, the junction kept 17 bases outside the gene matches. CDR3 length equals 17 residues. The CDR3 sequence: CASPLPGTSVVGNEQFF. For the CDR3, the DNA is TGTGCCAGCCCCCTGCCCGGGACTAGCGTTGTTGGGAATGAGCAGTTCTTC.

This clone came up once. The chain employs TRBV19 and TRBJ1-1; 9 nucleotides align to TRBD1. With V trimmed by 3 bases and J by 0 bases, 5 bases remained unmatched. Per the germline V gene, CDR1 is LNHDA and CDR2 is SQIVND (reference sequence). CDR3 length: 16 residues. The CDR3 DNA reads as TGTGCCAGTAGTATGGGACAGGGACCCATGAACACTGAAGCTTTCTTT. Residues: CASSMGQGPMNTEAFF.

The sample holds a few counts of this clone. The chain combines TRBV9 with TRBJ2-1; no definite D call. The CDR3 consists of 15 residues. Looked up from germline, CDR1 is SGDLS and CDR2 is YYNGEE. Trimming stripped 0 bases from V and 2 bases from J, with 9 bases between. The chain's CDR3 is CASSVGDVTYNEQFF. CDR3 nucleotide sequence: TGTGCCAGCAGCGTAGGTGACGTCACCTACAATGAGCAGTTCTTC. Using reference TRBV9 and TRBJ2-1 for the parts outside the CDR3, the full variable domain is DSGVTQTPKHLITATGQRVTLRCSPRSGDLSVYWYQQSLDQGLQFLIQYYNGEERAKGNILERFSAQQFPDLHSELNLSSLELGDSALYFCASSVGDVTYNEQFFGPGTRLTVL.

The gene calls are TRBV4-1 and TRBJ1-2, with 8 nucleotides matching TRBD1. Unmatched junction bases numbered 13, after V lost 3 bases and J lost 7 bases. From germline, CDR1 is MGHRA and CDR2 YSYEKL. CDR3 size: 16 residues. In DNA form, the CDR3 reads TGCGCCAGCAGCCATTACTGGGCCGACAGGGGAAGTGGCTACACCTTC. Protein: CASSHYWADRGSGYTF.

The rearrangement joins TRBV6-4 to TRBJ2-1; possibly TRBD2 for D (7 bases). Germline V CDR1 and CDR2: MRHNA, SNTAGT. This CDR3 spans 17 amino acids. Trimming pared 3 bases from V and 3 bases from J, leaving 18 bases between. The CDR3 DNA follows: TGTGCCAGCAGTGAGGGGGGGGCTAGCCGAAGCTACAATGAGCAGTTCTTC. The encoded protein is CASSEGGASRSYNEQFF.

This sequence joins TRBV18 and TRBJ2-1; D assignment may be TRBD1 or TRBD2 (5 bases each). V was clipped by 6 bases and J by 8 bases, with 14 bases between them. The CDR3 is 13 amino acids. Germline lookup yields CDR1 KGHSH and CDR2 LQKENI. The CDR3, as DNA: TGTGCCAGCTCCCAAATTCGGGACCATGAGCAGTTCTTC. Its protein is CASSQIRDHEQFF.